The next 14 T cell receptor beta chains were all read from a single sample in a study of identifying expanded T cells in peripheral blood. Data came from immunoSEQ multiplex PCR; TCRdb stores just in-frame clones and leaves some out. The sample has 70,000 to 95,000 clones, 88% seen once; the top ten hold 3.5% to 5%. Sequencing was performed on blood. The receptors shown here come from a person aged 18-70 years in good health.

The chain employs TRBV25-1 and TRBJ2-3; D perhaps matches TRBD1 (6 bases). This CDR3 contains 13 residues. V was pared by 5 bases and J by 10 bases, with 16 bases between. In germline, CDR1 is MGHDK, CDR2 SYGVNS. The CDR3 nucleotides are TGTGCCAGCAGTTCAAGGGGGATCTCTGCGCAGTATTTT. This gives the protein CASSSRGISAQYF.

The gene calls are TRBV10-3 and TRBJ1-4; 8 bases line up with TRBD1. This CDR3 comprises 18 residues. The germline V gene has CDR1 ENHRY and CDR2 SYGVKD. J lost 0 bases, V lost 0 bases, and 6 bases had no gene match. The CDR3 spells CAISESRQGTPTNEKLFF. In DNA form, the CDR3 reads TGTGCCATCAGTGAGTCCAGACAGGGGACTCCAACTAATGAAAAACTGTTTTTT.

This chain links TRBV28 with TRBJ2-2; TRBD2 is a possible D gene (7 bases). Trimming cost V 6 bases and J 6 bases, with 17 bases left between them. CDR3 length: 15 amino acids. Germline CDR1 MDHEN, CDR2 SYDVKM. CDR3 loop: CASRLTTGRAGELFF. DNA for the CDR3: TGTGCCAGCAGGCTCACAACAGGGAGGGCCGGGGAGCTGTTTTTT. Full variable domain (remainder filled in from reference TRBV28 and TRBJ2-2): DVKVTQSSRYLVKRTGEKVFLECVQDMDHENMFWYRQDPGLGLRLIYFSYDVKMKEKGDIPEGYSVSREKKERFSLILESASTNQTSMYLCASRLTTGRAGELFFGEGSRLTVL.

The genes are TRBV25-1 and TRBJ2-3; 10 bases map to TRBD1. The CDR3 is 14 residues long. Germline V gene sequence: CDR1 MGHDK, CDR2 SYGVNS. V shed 0 bases, J shed 8 bases, and the junction held 2 bases outside the gene matches. For the CDR3, the DNA is TGTGCCAGCAGTGAATACCGGGACAGGGGTACGCAGTATTTT. This codes for CASSEYRDRGTQYF.

This chain links TRBV9 with TRBJ2-1; D may be TRBD1 or TRBD2 (6 bases each). V was trimmed by 4 bases and J by 0 bases, leaving 17 bases between them. This CDR3 contains 17 residues. CDR1 SGDLS and CDR2 YYNGEE come from the germline V gene. The CDR3: CASSLYVGGSSYNEQFF. The CDR3 region has the DNA TGTGCCAGCAGCCTCTATGTCGGGGGCAGCTCCTACAATGAGCAGTTCTTC.

The chain recombines TRBV28 with TRBJ1-2; 8 bases map to TRBD1. Germline trimming cut 6 bases from V and 1 base from J; bases unmatched to any gene: 13. Germline assignment: CDR1 MDHEN and CDR2 SYDVKM. The CDR3 runs 17 residues. The CDR3 DNA is TGTGCCAGCAGCTATACCTCGGGACAGGACTTTAACTATGGCTACACCTTC. Its protein product is CASSYTSGQDFNYGYTF.

The chain is built from TRBV28 and TRBJ2-5; 9 bases match TRBD2. The CDR3 has 18 residues. V trimming: 10 bases; J trimming: 6 bases; junction bases outside the gene matches: 24. CDR1 MDHEN and CDR2 SYDVKM come from the germline V gene. CDR3 sequence: CATRPPVLAGGPVKTQYF. CDR3 nucleotides: TGTGCCACGCGCCCCCCTGTTCTGGCGGGGGGGCCGGTGAAGACCCAGTACTTC.

This chain uses TRBV30 with TRBJ2-4; possibly TRBD2 for D (6 bases). The CDR3 covers 13 residues. The germline CDR1 and CDR2 sequences are GTSNPN and SVGIG (reference sequence). V lost 2 bases, J lost 4 bases, and 9 bases lay in between. CDR3 protein: CAWSTGGKNIQYF. DNA for the CDR3: TGTGCCTGGAGTACCGGGGGAAAAAACATTCAGTACTTC.

This sequence joins TRBV5-6 and TRBJ1-1; no clear D gene. Trimming pared 2 bases from V and 2 bases from J, leaving 7 bases between. The CDR3 is made up of 13 amino acids. Germline-derived CDR1 and CDR2 are SGHDT and YYEEEE. CDR3 loop: CASSFSGNTEAFF. The CDR3 nucleotides are TGTGCCAGCAGCTTTTCGGGTAACACTGAAGCTTTCTTT.

The CDR3 DNA sequence: TGCAGCGTTATGACAGGGAGGAACACTGAAGCTTTCTTT. The encoded protein is CSVMTGRNTEAFF. The J gene is TRBJ1-1, the V gene TRBV29-1; 7 bases match TRBD1. The trim removed 5 bases at V and 1 base at J, leaving 4 bases unmatched. CDR1 is SQVTM and CDR2 is ANQGSEA in the germline V gene. This CDR3 has 13 amino acids.

A few counts support this clone. In the same sample, other DNA sequences code for this CDR3. This chain connects TRBV19 to TRBJ2-5, with D tentatively TRBD2 (6 bases). V was cut by 5 bases and J by 5 bases, with 6 bases left in between. The CDR3 runs to 11 residues. Germline lookup yields CDR1 LNHDA and CDR2 SQIVND (reference sequence). In DNA, the CDR3 is TGTGCCAGTAGTGGGGGGGAGACCCAGTACTTC. Its translation: CASSGGETQYF.

The V call is TRBV28, the J call TRBJ1-2; 7 bases align to TRBD1. The CDR3 spans 14 residues. The trim removed 6 bases at V and 4 bases at J, leaving 8 bases unmatched. Looked up from germline, CDR1 is MDHEN and CDR2 is SYDVKM. This CDR3 is CASSGQDPFYGYTF. CDR3 bases: TGTGCCAGCAGCGGACAGGACCCTTTCTATGGCTACACCTTC.

This rearrangement joins TRBV27 to TRBJ1-5; 9 bases are shared with TRBD1. Trimming at V came to 6 bases and at J to 7 bases, leaving 13 bases not matched to a gene. In germline, CDR1 is MNHEY, CDR2 SMNVEV (reference sequence). The CDR3 runs to 16 residues. The CDR3 DNA sequence: TGTGCCAGCAGGTCGGGACAGGGCCGTCTGGGGCAGCCCCAGCATTTT. Translation: CASRSGQGRLGQPQHF.

The gene calls are TRBV28 and TRBJ1-2; D is uncertain. The V end was cut by 7 bases, the J end by 2 bases, with 8 bases between. Germline values: CDR1 MDHEN, CDR2 SYDVKM. This CDR3 region has 12 residues. The CDR3 here is CASKKGNYGYTF. CDR3 DNA: TGTGCCAGCAAAAAAGGGAACTATGGCTACACCTTC.